This T cell receptor beta chain comes out of a study of blood T cells in healthy people across ages. This CDR3 is built from 15 residues. Per germline, CDR1 KGHDR and CDR2 SFDVKD. V shed 9 bases and J 3 bases; nucleotides not matched to a gene: 8. It was with a sample-barcoded 5' primer and a J-beta primer mix that a second PCR of about 6 to 12 cycles was run. TCRdb itself ran the 5' RACE reads through MiXCR, one entry per CDR3 protein. The sample consists of roughly 800,000 distinct CDR3 sequences, roughly 24% of them appearing once. These data also formed part of another study, on T cells of mothers and their children. That work states: Each child gave about 3 million TCR beta CDR3 reads (each mother, over 9 million).

This clonotype was sampled from a boy between 10 and 17 years old in good health. The genes are TRBV24-1 and TRBJ2-1; the match to TRBD2 covers 9 bases. Material: blood. Here the CDR3 DNA reads TGTGCCACCCCGGGGGGGACTAGCATCTACAATGAGCAGTTCTTC. Protein sequence: CATPGGTSIYNEQFF.